This entry lists 22 T cell receptor beta chains sequenced from one sample in a study of blood T cells in healthy people across ages. Primed by a sample-barcoded 5' primer and a J-beta primer mix, a second PCR proceeded for about 7 to 12 cycles. A single record per CDR3 protein comes from TCRdb applying MiXCR to the 5' RACE reads. The sample contains 1.5 million to 2 million distinct CDR3 sequences, less than 50% of which appear only once. What was sequenced was blood. Receptor source: a woman in her thirties or forties in good health.

The V gene is TRBV14, the J gene TRBJ1-5, with no clear D. Germline loops: CDR1 SGHDN, CDR2 FVKESK. The CDR3 contains 17 residues. Trimming removed 2 bases at V and 0 bases at J, with 14 bases between. The CDR3 sequence: CASSQRIADYSNQPQHF. CDR3 sequence (DNA): TGTGCCAGCAGCCAAAGGATTGCAGATTATAGCAATCAGCCCCAGCATTTT.

The V call is TRBV10-2, the J call TRBJ2-1; D is possibly TRBD2 (5 bases). With 8 bases removed from V and 13 bases from J, the gap between germline ends came to 24 bases. Germline values: CDR1 WSHSY, CDR2 SAAADI. This CDR3 comprises 14 residues. The CDR3 nucleotides are TGCGCCAGCGACCGGAAAACCGGGGAACAGACCCAGTTCTTC. This gives the protein CASDRKTGEQTQFF.

A few counts support this clonotype. This chain joins TRBV20-1 and TRBJ2-5, with D perhaps matching TRBD2 (6 bases). The CDR3 length is 15 residues. CDR1 DFQATT and CDR2 SNEGSKA come from the germline V gene (reference sequence). V was shortened by 0 bases and J by 5 bases, with 16 bases between the two germline ends. The CDR3 region is CSARDPRDSAETQYF. Here the CDR3 DNA reads TGCAGTGCTAGAGATCCGCGGGACTCCGCTGAGACCCAGTACTTC.

V and J are TRBV4-3 and TRBJ2-7; tentatively, D is TRBD1 (5 bases). The CDR3 is made up of 14 amino acids. Trimming cost V 1 base and J 7 bases, with 14 bases left between them. The germline CDR1 and CDR2 sequences are LGHNA and YSLEER. The CDR3 sequence: CASSQGAGNLEQYF. In nucleotides, the CDR3 is TGCGCCAGCAGCCAAGGGGCAGGGAACTTGGAGCAGTACTTC.

As for this clonotype: A junction boundary mismatches the germline segment, possibly from a read error. This chain joins TRBV2 and TRBJ2-4, with D hard to call. The CDR3 sequence is 13 residues long. Per the germline V gene, CDR1 is SNHLY and CDR2 is FYNNEI. The CDR3 loop reads CASLRTDKNTQYF. CDR3 nucleotide sequence: TGTGCCAGCCTTAGGACGGATAAAAACACTCAGTACTTC.

The chain has TRBV7-2 and TRBJ2-7; TRBD2 matches 13 bases. The CDR3 runs to 14 residues. CDR1 and CDR2 (germline): SGHTA, FQGNSA. With V trimmed by 4 bases and J by 10 bases, 7 bases remained unmatched. Here the CDR3 DNA reads TGTGCCAGCAGCTCCGGGACTAGCGGGGAGGCCCAGTACTTC. It is translated as CASSSGTSGEAQYF.

The gene calls are TRBV10-3 and TRBJ2-3, with D possibly being TRBD2 (5 bases). CDR1 is ENHRY, CDR2 SYGVKD, per germline. V was shortened by 3 bases and J by 1 base, with 8 bases between the two germline ends. The CDR3 has 14 amino acids. In DNA form, the CDR3 reads TGTGCCATCAGTGATTACGGGGGCACAGATACGCAGTATTTT. Amino acids: CAISDYGGTDTQYF.

V and J are TRBV2 and TRBJ2-3, with D possibly matching TRBD2 (7 bases). Germline lookup yields CDR1 SNHLY and CDR2 FYNNEI. The CDR3 extends over 17 amino acids. Trimming shortened V by 8 bases and J by 1 base, and 22 bases separated the two germline ends. For the CDR3, the DNA is TGTGCCAGCGTCGGGGGGCTGAAGGCGATCGGCACAGATACGCAGTATTTT. Its translation: CASVGGLKAIGTDTQYF.

This clonotype was seen only a few times. The rearrangement joins TRBV20-1 to TRBJ1-1, with D unresolved. CDR1 DFQATT and CDR2 SNEGSKA come from the germline V gene (reference sequence). V lost 3 bases and J 2 bases, leaving 10 bases between the germline ends. This CDR3 has 13 amino acids. The CDR3 region is CSASGRSNTEAFF. For the CDR3, the DNA is TGCAGTGCTAGTGGGAGGTCTAACACTGAAGCTTTCTTT.

This clonotype was recorded a few times. The V gene is TRBV7-2, the J gene TRBJ2-5; D remains ambiguous. The CDR3 is made up of 16 amino acids. Trimming shortened V by 5 bases and J by 0 bases, and 16 bases separated the two germline ends. Germline V gene sequence: CDR1 SGHTA, CDR2 FQGNSA. The CDR3, as DNA: TGTGCCAGCAGCCCTCGGGCTTTCGCCCACCAAGAGACCCAGTACTTC. It specifies CASSPRAFAHQETQYF.

The chain is built from TRBV11-2 and TRBJ2-3; 10 positions agree with TRBD2. J was trimmed by 4 bases and V by 5 bases; bases with no gene match: 9. The V gene's germline CDR1 is SGHAT and CDR2 FQNNGV. The CDR3 totals 16 residues. Here the CDR3 DNA reads TGTGCCAGCAGCCCTGGAGCGGGGGGGGATGCAGATACGCAGTATTTT. Its translation is CASSPGAGGDADTQYF.

The gene calls are TRBV29-1 and TRBJ2-3; 8 nucleotides line up with TRBD1. The CDR3 extends over 14 amino acids. The J segment lost 2 bases and the V segment lost 5 bases, leaving 6 bases of the junction unmatched. Germline values: CDR1 SQVTM, CDR2 ANQGSEA. The CDR3 DNA sequence: TGCAGCGTTAAGATGGACAGGGCCACAGATACGCAGTATTTT. Translated: CSVKMDRATDTQYF.

About this clonotype: The junction does not match germline at one end; this may be a read error. The J gene is TRBJ2-5, the V gene TRBV7-2; TRBD1 aligns across 11 bases. The CDR3 has 16 residues. Per the germline V gene, CDR1 is SGHTA and CDR2 is FQGNSA. The CDR3 nucleotides read TGTGTCAGCAGCTTAGTGGGGGACAGGGGGGGAGAGACCCAGTACTTC. It encodes CVSSLVGDRGGETQYF.

This clonotype was picked up a small number of times. The V gene is TRBV25-1, the J gene TRBJ2-7, with 11 bases aligning to TRBD1. The DNA matches TRBJ2-5 better at its end, which makes the J call doubtful. Per germline, CDR1 MGHDK and CDR2 SYGVNS. The CDR3 is made up of 14 amino acids. This CDR3 is CATVGTGGAETQYF. The CDR3 bases are TGTGCCACCGTAGGGACAGGGGGTGCGGAGACCCAGTACTTC.

V is TRBV20-1 and J is TRBJ2-5, with 10 bases matching TRBD1. Germline V gene data show CDR1 as DFQATT and CDR2 as SNEGSKA (reference sequence). This CDR3 spans 15 amino acids. V trimming: 0 bases; J trimming: 5 bases; junction bases outside the gene matches: 6. The CDR3 sequence is CSARDQTGGRETQYF. CDR3 DNA sequence: TGCAGTGCTAGAGACCAGACAGGGGGCCGGGAGACCCAGTACTTC.

V gene TRBV28 combines with J gene TRBJ2-2; TRBD2 agrees at 10 bases. This CDR3 is built from 17 residues. The junction had 3 bases not matched to a gene; V was cut back by 2 bases and J by 0 bases. Germline CDR1 reads MDHEN; CDR2 reads SYDVKM. Here the CDR3 reads CASSLRTSGPNTGELFF. In nucleotides, the CDR3 is TGTGCCAGCAGTTTACGGACTAGCGGACCGAACACCGGGGAGCTGTTTTTT.

J is TRBJ1-2 and V is TRBV5-1, with no clear D. The CDR3 length is 17 residues. The ends were cut back, 0 bases at V and 2 bases at J, with 17 bases in the middle. CDR1 is SGHRS and CDR2 is YFSETQ in the germline V gene. CDR3 protein: CASSLDPGSASNYGYTF. CDR3 nucleotide sequence: TGCGCCAGCAGCTTGGATCCGGGTTCCGCTTCCAACTATGGCTACACCTTC.

The table lists this clonotype with a few counts. The V gene is TRBV20-1, the J gene TRBJ2-7; D unclear. CDR3 length: 12 residues. V was shortened by 3 bases and J by 2 bases, with 8 bases between the two germline ends. In germline, CDR1 is DFQATT, CDR2 SNEGSKA (reference sequence). The chain's CDR3 is CSASPLAYEQYF. In DNA form, the CDR3 reads TGCAGTGCTAGTCCCCTAGCCTACGAGCAGTACTTC.

This chain connects TRBV6-2 or TRBV6-3 to TRBJ1-3, with D possibly being TRBD1 (5 bases). Per the germline V gene, CDR1 is MNHEY and CDR2 is SVGEGT. With 7 bases removed from V and 0 bases from J, the gap between germline ends came to 13 bases. The CDR3 totals 15 residues. The CDR3 loop is CASKTDRYSGNTIYF. The CDR3 region has the DNA TGTGCCAGCAAAACCGACAGATACTCTGGAAACACCATATATTTT.

The sample holds a few counts of this clonotype. V usage is TRBV20-1 and J usage is TRBJ2-1, with 8 bases matching TRBD2. In germline, CDR1 is DFQATT, CDR2 SNEGSKA (reference sequence). This CDR3 spans 14 amino acids. J was trimmed by 0 bases and V by 4 bases; bases with no gene match: 2. The CDR3 protein is CSAIAGNSYNEQFF. The CDR3 DNA is TGCAGTGCTATAGCGGGGAACTCCTACAATGAGCAGTTCTTC.

The genes are TRBV29-1 and TRBJ2-1; D gene unclear. CDR1 is SQVTM, CDR2 ANQGSEA, per germline. The CDR3 consists of 12 residues. Deletions cut 7 bases from V and 5 bases from J, with 12 bases between. CDR3 DNA: TGCAGCGCGGGTGTAGTAGACAATGAGCAGTTCTTC. Amino acids: CSAGVVDNEQFF.

For the CDR3, the DNA is TGTGCCAGCAGCCATAAACCGGGAGAATTAGCCAAAAACATTCAGTACTTC. It codes for CASSHKPGELAKNIQYF. The rearrangement links TRBV3-1 to TRBJ2-4, with a tentative D call TRBD2 (6 bases). Germline CDR1 is LGHDT and CDR2 is YNNKEL (reference sequence). The CDR3 is 17 amino acids. V was pared by 3 bases and J by 0 bases, with 15 bases between. The full variable domain, its missing parts supplied by reference TRBV3-1 and TRBJ2-4, is DTAVSQTPKYLVTQMGNDKSIKCEQNLGHDTMYWYKQDSKKFLKIMFSYNNKELIINETVPNRFSPKSPDKAHLNLHINSLELGDSAVYFCASSHKPGELAKNIQYFGAGTRLSVL.